The 3 T cell receptor beta chains in this list originate from one sample, sequenced in a study of beta chain features in type 1 diabetes. Study conclusions and caveats: A moderate, significant TCRB CDR3 shortening appeared in type 1 diabetes across four CD4+ subsets.

As every portion of the isolated RNA was reverse transcribed, the sequencing read expressed TCRB transcripts. Profiling relied on immunoSEQ multiplex PCR, and the TCRdb table lists in-frame clones only, not all of them. The sample includes more than 300,000 clones, around 12% of them seen just once. Antigens for these TCRs are unknown. Sequenced: naive CD4+ T cells from blood. These receptor sequences come from a woman aged 18-35 years with type 1 diabetes.

A few counts support this clone. The chain links TRBV6-5 to TRBJ2-5; TRBD1 aligns across 8 bases. From germline, CDR1 is MNHEY and CDR2 SVGAGI. Losses at the gene ends were 2 bases for V and 5 bases for J; bases not matched to a gene: 4. The CDR3 runs to 14 residues. The CDR3 loop reads CASSYRTGRETQYF. CDR3 coding DNA: TGTGCCAGCAGTTACAGGACAGGGCGGGAGACCCAGTACTTC.

This clone was detected a few times. The chain joins TRBV19 to TRBJ1-1; TRBD1 aligns across 7 bases. The CDR3 covers 14 residues. Germline V lookup: CDR1 LNHDA, CDR2 SQIVND (reference sequence). The J segment lost 4 bases and the V segment lost 4 bases, leaving 6 bases of the junction unmatched. CDR3 DNA sequence: TGTGCCAGTAGTAGACAGGGCCCGAGCACTGAAGCTTTCTTT. Translating gives CASSRQGPSTEAFF. The full variable domain, completed using reference TRBV19 and TRBJ1-1, is DGGITQSPKYLFRKEGQNVTLSCEQNLNHDAMYWYRQDPGQGLRLIYYSQIVNDFQKGDIAEGYSVSREKKESFPLTVTSAQKNPTAFYLCASSRQGPSTEAFFGQGTRLTVV.

Notes on this clone: The same CDR3 can be traced to other DNA sequences in this sample. This chain links TRBV29-1 with TRBJ2-3, with 7 bases lining up with TRBD1. Germline-derived CDR1 and CDR2 are SQVTM and ANQGSEA. The CDR3 runs to 12 residues. The J segment lost 1 base and the V segment lost 7 bases, leaving 2 bases of the junction unmatched. For the CDR3, the DNA is TGCAGCGAAGGACAGGGCACAGATACGCAGTATTTT. Protein: CSEGQGTDTQYF.